The T cell receptor beta chain described here comes from a study of spatial heterogeneity in lung cancer (dated by TCRdb to the late 2010s). Notes on the research overall: Beta-chain transcripts were consistently detected in greater numbers than alpha-chain transcripts, which likely reflected higher beta-chain transcript abundance. In the raw uncorrected reads, each unique combination of TCR and UMI appeared on average more than ten times. In non-small cell lung cancer, the study made a quantitative comparison of TCR alpha and beta repertoires among multiple tumor regions, matched nontumor lung and blood. Nonsynonymous mutation counts, determined by whole-exome sequencing of tumor tissue, were related to features of the TCR repertoire. Both alpha and beta chains were TCR-sequenced in samples taken at surgery, namely 220 tumor regions, under 80 matched nontumor lung samples and about 58 PBMC samples. Overall results and qualifications from the work: Additional single-cell paired TCR alpha and beta sequencing was considered necessary to confirm, at a functional level, the hypothesis that regional TCRs recognize regional mutations. Ubiquitous expanded tumor TCRs were found in blood more often at tumor resection than at routine follow-up.

The receptor library was made with 5' RACE. Sequencing was performed on a NextSeq 500. To allow correction of PCR and sequencing errors, the TCR library protocol tagged every TCR cDNA molecule with a unique molecular identifier. As for the original processing: Decombinator tools were used for TCR identification, UMI-based error correction and CDR3 extraction. TCRs above a frequency of 2 per 1,000, corresponding to the top 1% of the tumor frequency distribution, were defined as expanded. Each repertoire was subsampled 100 times to 5,000 TCRs, after which Renyi diversity was computed with the R vegan package. CDR3 similarity networks were constructed using string-kernel similarity of amino acid triplets, with links drawn between CDR3s whose pairwise similarity was above 0.82. The raw public data were reprocessed by TCRdb itself: fastp quality trimming at Q25, MiXCR clonotype calling, in-frame beta chains only. Here each entry gathers all rows of one CDR3 protein and keeps the most common genes and DNA. The V and J calls shown here were made by TCRdb, not taken from the authors' results. The sample has 23,000 or so distinct CDR3 sequences on record, under 8% of them singletons. More than 13% of the sample lies in the top ten.

The sample holds many counts of this clonotype. What this receptor recognizes is not known. Nothing much larger sits one base from this clone, and base qualities are not available. The CDR3, from cysteine to phenylalanine, totals 14 residues. Just CDR3 DNA is preserved here, 42 bases in frame from base 1. CDR1 is given as MDHEN and CDR2 as SYDVKM, both from the germline V gene. V gives up 8 bases and J gives up 2 bases, and the segment between their germline ends measures 15 bases. In light of the paper, this sample's time point label describes: sample taken at primary tumor resection. Whole RNA extracted from tumor and nontumor lung tissue, or from cryopreserved PBMC samples, was used for TCR sequencing without cell sorting. Donors were over 60 patients with early-stage, untreated non-small cell lung cancer from the lung TRACERx cohort. Only patients for whom sufficient RNA was available from at least two tumor regions were selected for TCR sequencing.

This TCR was sampled from a male donor with early-stage non-small cell lung cancer. The chain employs TRBV28 and TRBJ1-2, and possibly TRBD1, on 6 matching bases. This sample comprised PBMCs, obtained at surgery. The DNA reads TGTGCCAGCTCCTTGAGGGGACAAAACTATGGCTACACCTTC. Its protein reads: CASSLRGQNYGYTF.